One and the same sample provided the 28 T cell receptor beta chains below, sequenced in a study of a mutant IDH1 vaccine in newly diagnosed glioma. These TCRs are of unknown antigen specificity. The protocol was immunoSEQ multiplex PCR, while the TCRdb copy is restricted to in-frame clones and leaves out a portion. The data show approximately 40,000 clones, with 75% to 85% seen just once and more than 5.5% held by the top ten. Time point denoted: week 5, during vaccination. Each dose of the vaccine consisted of 300 ug of mutant IDH1 20-mer peptide, with topical imiquimod. Material: PBMCs, obtained from a glioma patient whose treatment included an IDH1 peptide vaccine. The receptors shown here come from a man aged 40-50 years with glioma.

The V gene is TRBV4-2, the J gene TRBJ2-3, with a tentative D call TRBD2 (7 bases). Deletions cut 2 bases from V and 2 bases from J, with 11 bases between. CDR3 length: 15 residues. Germline V gives CDR1 LGHNA, CDR2 YNFKEQ. The chain's CDR3 is CASSQKGGDTDTQYF. For the CDR3, the DNA is TGTGCCAGCAGCCAAAAGGGGGGGGACACAGATACGCAGTATTTT.

The gene calls are TRBV2 and TRBJ1-2; D not certain. CDR3 length: 13 amino acids. Between the trimmed V and J ends, which lost 0 bases and 8 bases, there was a span of 10 bases. CDR1 SNHLY and CDR2 FYNNEI come from the germline V gene. The CDR3 DNA follows: TGTGCCAGCAGTGAAGCGAAGGAAAGCGGCTACACCTTC. Its protein is CASSEAKESGYTF. Full variable domain (rest looked up from reference TRBV2 and TRBJ1-2): EPEVTQTPSHQVTQMGQEVILRCVPISNHLYFYWYRQILGQKVEFLVSFYNNEISEKSEIFDDQFSVERPDGSNFTLKIRSTKLEDSAMYFCASSEAKESGYTFGSGTRLTVV.

V gene TRBV7-8 combines with J gene TRBJ1-5, with D perhaps TRBD1 (6 bases). The germline gives CDR1 SGHVS, CDR2 FQNEAQ. The CDR3 runs to 13 residues. V was pared by 5 bases and J by 5 bases, with 10 bases between. CDR3 sequence reads: CASSPRGDQPQHF. The CDR3 coding sequence is TGTGCCAGCAGCCCCAGGGGAGATCAGCCCCAGCATTTT.

The chain employs TRBV6-5 and TRBJ2-5; no clear D gene. The CDR3 spans 15 residues. CDR1 is MNHEY, CDR2 SVGAGI, per germline. Trimming left V 5 bases short and J 1 base short, with 14 bases between. The CDR3 DNA reads as TGTGCCAGCAGTCCCACCCCGGGCAGCCAAGAGACCCAGTACTTC. Translation: CASSPTPGSQETQYF.

V gene TRBV4-1 combines with J gene TRBJ1-2, with a possible D match to TRBD1 (5 bases). The V and J ends lost 0 bases and 3 bases respectively, with 8 bases between them. Germline CDR1 MGHRA, CDR2 YSYEKL. The CDR3 has 14 amino acids. The CDR3 sequence: CASSQDRGYYGYTF. CDR3 bases: TGCGCCAGCAGCCAAGATCGGGGGTACTATGGCTACACCTTC.

This sequence joins TRBV7-9 and TRBJ1-4; D remains unclear. Germline CDR1 reads SEHNR; CDR2 reads FQNEAQ (reference sequence). Trimming stripped 2 bases from V and 7 bases from J, with 11 bases between. The length of the CDR3 is 14 residues. The CDR3 is CASSLQVPGEKLFF. CDR3 bases: TGTGCCAGCAGCTTACAGGTACCTGGTGAAAAACTGTTTTTT.

The chain couples TRBV5-1 to TRBJ2-5; 9 nucleotides line up with TRBD1. V shed 6 bases and J 4 bases; nucleotides not matched to a gene: 10. There are 15 residues in the CDR3. Per the germline V gene, CDR1 is SGHRS and CDR2 is YFSETQ. As DNA, the CDR3 is TGCGCCAGCACCGAGGGGACAGGGCGGGGAGAGACCCAGTACTTC. This sequence encodes CASTEGTGRGETQYF.

This clone occurred once. This chain joins TRBV10-2 and TRBJ1-3, with D perhaps TRBD1 (5 bases). Germline CDR1 is WSHSY and CDR2 is SAAADI. This CDR3 contains 14 residues. The V end was cut by 4 bases, the J end by 2 bases, with 9 bases between. This chain's CDR3 is CASSVGGTGNTIYF. The CDR3 bases are TGCGCCAGCAGTGTGGGGGGGACTGGAAACACCATATATTTT.

The J gene is TRBJ1-3, the V gene TRBV9, with D possibly being TRBD1 (6 bases). This CDR3 is 14 amino acids long. Germline CDR1 SGDLS, CDR2 YYNGEE. The V end lost 0 bases, the J end lost 4 bases, and 8 bases lay between the germline ends. In DNA, the CDR3 is TGTGCCAGCAGCGTAGGGGGGCAGGGAAACACCATATATTTT. It yields the protein CASSVGGQGNTIYF.

The chain combines TRBV5-1 with TRBJ2-1; D remains ambiguous. The V end lost 4 bases, the J end lost 8 bases, and 22 bases lay between the germline ends. Germline V gene data show CDR1 as SGHRS and CDR2 as YFSETQ. CDR3 length: 16 residues. This CDR3 reads CASSIERPHGKDEQFF. The CDR3 DNA sequence: TGCGCCAGCAGCATAGAAAGACCACACGGAAAAGATGAGCAGTTCTTC.

The chain has TRBV4-1 and TRBJ2-3; 12 nucleotides align to TRBD2. The ends lost 4 bases at V and 0 bases at J; junction bases unmatched: 11. The germline V gene encodes CDR1 MGHRA and CDR2 YSYEKL. The CDR3 is 19 amino acids. The DNA for the CDR3 is TGCGCCAGCAGCCGGGAATCGGGACTAGCGGGCTCGAGCACAGATACGCAGTATTTT. Amino acids: CASSRESGLAGSSTDTQYF.

The CDR3 sequence is CASSPVGNDPGELFF. CDR3 coding DNA: TGCGCCAGCAGCCCCGTAGGGAATGACCCCGGGGAGCTGTTTTTT. The genes are TRBV5-1 and TRBJ2-2; D remains ambiguous. There are 15 residues in the CDR3. Germline CDR1 reads SGHRS; CDR2 reads YFSETQ. V shed 4 bases and J shed 6 bases, with 16 bases lying between them.

This chain links TRBV19 with TRBJ1-6, with TRBD1 matching 10 bases. V dropped 3 bases and J dropped 10; count of bases not matched to a gene: 9. This CDR3 has 16 residues. The germline V gene encodes CDR1 LNHDA and CDR2 SQIVND (reference sequence). CDR3 residues: CASSILSGTGESPLHF. The CDR3 DNA reads TGTGCCAGTAGTATTCTTTCCGGGACAGGGGAATCACCCCTCCACTTT.

The chain combines TRBV5-4 with TRBJ2-2, with 8 nucleotides matching TRBD2. The CDR3 loop spans 15 amino acids. From germline, CDR1 is SGHNT and CDR2 YYREEE (reference sequence). V shed 0 bases and J 4 bases; nucleotides not matched to a gene: 2. The CDR3 DNA reads TGTGCCAGCAGCTTGGCCGGGGGGGGCACCGGGGAGCTGTTTTTT. This encodes CASSLAGGGTGELFF.

The genes are TRBV29-1 and TRBJ1-2, with 11 bases lining up with TRBD1. Germline CDR1 and CDR2: SQVTM and ANQGSEA. This CDR3 is 14 amino acids long. V was clipped by 4 bases and J by 4 bases; unmatched bases: 5. In DNA, the CDR3 is TGCAGCGTTGGGGGACAGGGGGAGTTCTATGGCTACACCTTC. Protein sequence: CSVGGQGEFYGYTF.

The rearrangement joins TRBV19 to TRBJ1-1; the D is unclear. CDR3 length: 15 residues. V was shortened by 6 bases and J by 1 base, with 15 bases between the two germline ends. Germline V lookup: CDR1 LNHDA, CDR2 SQIVND (reference sequence). The DNA of the CDR3 is TGTGCCAGTAGAAGGGAAATTTGGGGGAACACTGAAGCTTTCTTT. Its translation: CASRREIWGNTEAFF. The whole variable domain, remainder taken from reference TRBV19 and TRBJ1-1, is DGGITQSPKYLFRKEGQNVTLSCEQNLNHDAMYWYRQDPGQGLRLIYYSQIVNDFQKGDIAEGYSVSREKKESFPLTVTSAQKNPTAFYLCASRREIWGNTEAFFGQGTRLTVV.

This clone has only a few counts. J is TRBJ1-5 and V is TRBV6-5; D gene uncertain. This CDR3 has 13 residues. Trimming took 3 bases from V and 5 from J, leaving 8 bases between them. Germline loops: CDR1 MNHEY, CDR2 SVGAGI. CDR3 in DNA: TGTGCCAGCAGTTATTCGGGCGATCAGCCCCAGCATTTT. Protein sequence: CASSYSGDQPQHF.

V and J are TRBV4-1 and TRBJ2-5; a weak D match, TRBD2 (5 bases). From germline, CDR1 is MGHRA and CDR2 YSYEKL. V gave up 0 bases and J gave up 9 bases, with 20 bases separating them. The CDR3 spans 16 residues. CDR3 bases: TGCGCCAGCAGCCAAGATCGAACGGCGGGCCATGGGTCCCAGTACTTC. Translation gives CASSQDRTAGHGSQYF.

This clone was observed a few times. The chain couples TRBV19 to TRBJ2-7, with D possibly TRBD2 on 5 matching bases. This CDR3 is built from 13 residues. The germline V gene encodes CDR1 LNHDA and CDR2 SQIVND (reference sequence). V shed 3 bases and J shed 6 bases, with 12 bases lying between them. In nucleotides, the CDR3 is TGTGCCAGTAGTATCTGGAGGACGAGCGAGCAGTACTTC. Its protein product is CASSIWRTSEQYF. The full variable domain, rest sourced from reference TRBV19 and TRBJ2-7, is DGGITQSPKYLFRKEGQNVTLSCEQNLNHDAMYWYRQDPGQGLRLIYYSQIVNDFQKGDIAEGYSVSREKKESFPLTVTSAQKNPTAFYLCASSIWRTSEQYFGPGTRLTVT.

The chain recombines TRBV10-2 with TRBJ1-4; D may be TRBD1 (6 bases). From germline, CDR1 is WSHSY and CDR2 SAAADI. V was shortened by 4 bases and J by 7 bases, with 10 bases between the two germline ends. The CDR3 contains 13 residues. Here the CDR3 reads CASSGGQAEKLFF. For the CDR3, the DNA is TGCGCCAGCAGTGGGGGACAAGCTGAAAAACTGTTTTTT.

The chain couples TRBV13 to TRBJ2-3; TRBD1 is a possible D gene (6 bases). The germline gives CDR1 PRHDT, CDR2 FYEKMQ (reference sequence). The CDR3 runs to 18 residues. V shed 0 bases and J shed 7 bases, with 23 bases lying between them. The CDR3, as DNA: TGTGCCAGCAGCTTAGGCGGTAGGGCAGGGGCAACCCTAAATACGCAGTATTTT. This translates into CASSLGGRAGATLNTQYF.

J is TRBJ1-6 and V is TRBV6-4; 7 bases map to TRBD1. This CDR3 has 14 amino acids. V was pared by 3 bases and J by 5 bases, with 1 base of the junction left unmatched. CDR1 and CDR2 (germline): MRHNA, SNTAGT. The CDR3, as DNA: TGTGCCAGCAGTGATGGGACAGATAATTCACCCCTCCACTTT. Its protein product is CASSDGTDNSPLHF.

The J gene is TRBJ1-6, the V gene TRBV4-2; tentatively, D is TRBD1 (5 bases). Germline V gene data show CDR1 as LGHNA and CDR2 as YNFKEQ. This CDR3 contains 16 residues. V was pared by 3 bases and J by 10 bases, with 19 bases between. CDR3 nucleotides: TGTGCCAGCAGCCACCCCTCAGGGCAGGGAAACTCACCCCTCCACTTT. Protein: CASSHPSGQGNSPLHF.

The chain couples TRBV19 to TRBJ2-7; TRBD1 aligns across 7 bases. V shed 4 bases and J 3 bases; nucleotides not matched to a gene: 3. Germline V gene lookup returns CDR1 LNHDA and CDR2 SQIVND (reference sequence). The CDR3 spans 13 residues. The CDR3 spells CASSTRQGYEQYF. Written as DNA, the CDR3 is TGTGCCAGTAGTACTCGACAGGGCTACGAGCAGTACTTC.

The J gene is TRBJ1-4, the V gene TRBV7-9; D not resolved. Trimming removed 5 bases from V and 11 bases from J, with 12 bases in between. Germline lookup yields CDR1 SEHNR and CDR2 FQNEAQ (reference sequence). The CDR3 is 12 residues long. CDR3 sequence: CASSVGAVKLFF. The CDR3 DNA reads TGTGCCAGCAGCGTCGGAGCTGTTAAACTGTTTTTT.

This sequence joins TRBV2 and TRBJ2-5; D may match TRBD1 or TRBD2 (5 bases each). This CDR3 has 14 residues. The V gene's germline CDR1 is SNHLY and CDR2 FYNNEI. The ends were cut back, 6 bases at V and 5 bases at J, with 16 bases in the middle. The CDR3 protein is CASRLERGPETQYF. The CDR3 nucleotides are TGTGCCAGCAGACTAGAAAGGGGCCCGGAGACCCAGTACTTC.

This chain links TRBV4-1 with TRBJ2-7; D ambiguous. The germline gives CDR1 MGHRA, CDR2 YSYEKL. This CDR3 contains 16 residues. Trimming left V 4 bases short and J 3 bases short, with 19 bases between. This CDR3 reads CASSPGPGYSDYEQYF. As DNA, the CDR3 is TGCGCCAGCAGCCCGGGCCCCGGATATTCGGACTACGAGCAGTACTTC.

The chain carries TRBV29-1 and TRBJ1-1; 8 positions match TRBD1. Germline trimming cut 4 bases from V and 10 bases from J; bases unmatched to any gene: 2. Germline V gene lookup returns CDR1 SQVTM and CDR2 ANQGSEA. The CDR3 consists of 10 residues. CDR3 amino acids: CSVGTGSAFF. For the CDR3, the DNA is TGCAGCGTTGGGACAGGGTCAGCTTTCTTT. Complete variable domain (other parts from reference TRBV29-1 and TRBJ1-1): SAVISQKPSRDICQRGTSLTIQCQVDSQVTMMFWYRQQPGQSLTLIATANQGSEATYESGFVIDKFPISRPNLTFSTLTVSNMSPEDSSIYLCSVGTGSAFFGQGTRLTVV.